This TCR beta chain originates from a study of CDR3 diversity in severe acne. TCRdb called the PCR reads again in MiXCR, with one record for every CDR3 protein. The sample lists 79,000 or so distinct CDR3 sequences, approximately 49% occurring once. Details on this clonotype: A single base separates this from a much larger clone, so it may be a read error.

This clonotype was obtained from a male donor with severe acne vulgaris. Specimen: blood.

The CDR3 coding sequence is TGTGCCAGCAACTTCGGGGGGTCCCATAATTCACCCCTCCACTTT. Protein product: CASNFGGSHNSPLHF. The chain recombines TRBV5-6 with TRBJ1-6, with D perhaps TRBD1 (5 bases). V was clipped by 6 bases and J by 5 bases, with 15 bases between them. The CDR3 has 15 residues. Germline CDR1 reads SGHDT; CDR2 reads YYEEEE.